The rows below give T cell receptor beta chains drawn from one sample of a study of blood T cell repertoires in COVID-19. Measured with immunoSEQ multiplex PCR; TCRdb has only the in-frame clones, and not every one. This sample carries around 70,000 clones, around 90% of them seen once, and the ten largest clones take roughly 1.5%. The specimen was peripheral blood. The receptors shown here come from a man in his fifties or sixties with acute or convalescent COVID-19. The CDR3 runs from the conserved cysteine through the conserved F or W. The D gene is left open where the match is weak. Clone size is shown for a subset of rows, as once, few, many or a class of expanded clone.

abundance: .; v_gene: TRBV7-3; j_gene: TRBJ2-6; d_gene: .; CDR3aa: CASSLISSGANVLTF; CDR3nt: TGTGCCAGCAGCTTAATTAGTTCTGGGGCCAACGTCCTGACTTTC
abundance: .; v_gene: TRBV7-9; j_gene: TRBJ2-1; d_gene: .; CDR3aa: CASSLGFYEQFF; CDR3nt: TGTGCCAGCAGCTTAGGTTTCTATGAGCAGTTCTTC
abundance: once; v_gene: TRBV5-5; j_gene: TRBJ2-2; d_gene: TRBD1; CDR3aa: CASSLGGQGNTGELFF; CDR3nt: TGTGCCAGCAGCTTGGGTGGACAGGGGAACACCGGGGAGCTGTTTTTT
abundance: few; v_gene: TRBV27; j_gene: TRBJ2-3; d_gene: .; CDR3aa: CASSSLSGGADTQYF; CDR3nt: TGTGCCAGCAGTTCCCTTAGCGGAGGGGCAGATACGCAGTATTTT
abundance: .; v_gene: TRBV27; j_gene: TRBJ2-7; d_gene: TRBD2; CDR3aa: CASSPLAGGLYEQYF; CDR3nt: TGTGCCAGCAGTCCCCTAGCGGGAGGACTCTACGAGCAGTACTTC
abundance: .; v_gene: TRBV9; j_gene: TRBJ2-2; d_gene: .; CDR3aa: CASSEGETGGRTGELFF; CDR3nt: TGTGCCAGCAGCGAGGGGGAAACCGGGGGGCGGACCGGGGAGCTGTTTTTT
abundance: .; v_gene: TRBV7-8; j_gene: TRBJ1-1; d_gene: .; CDR3aa: CASSRLGENTEAFF; CDR3nt: TGTGCCAGCAGCCGCCTAGGGGAGAACACTGAAGCTTTCTTT
abundance: .; v_gene: TRBV4-2; j_gene: TRBJ2-7; d_gene: TRBD2; CDR3aa: CASSHSSGSPSYEQYF; CDR3nt: TGTGCCAGCAGTCATAGTAGCGGGAGCCCTTCCTACGAGCAGTACTTC
abundance: .; v_gene: TRBV10-3; j_gene: TRBJ2-7; d_gene: TRBD2; CDR3aa: CAIGVLADAYEQYF; CDR3nt: TGTGCCATCGGGGTTCTAGCGGACGCCTACGAGCAGTACTTC
abundance: few; v_gene: TRBV11-2; j_gene: TRBJ1-6; d_gene: .; CDR3aa: CASSQGFNNSPLHF; CDR3nt: TGTGCCAGCAGTCAGGGGTTTAATAATTCACCCCTCCACTTT
abundance: .; v_gene: TRBV27; j_gene: TRBJ2-7; d_gene: TRBD1; CDR3aa: CASSLVGQGYEQYF; CDR3nt: TGTGCCAGCAGTTTAGTGGGACAGGGCTACGAGCAGTACTTC
abundance: .; v_gene: TRBV30; j_gene: TRBJ2-5; d_gene: .; CDR3aa: CAWSPGLQETQYF; CDR3nt: TGTGCCTGGAGCCCGGGTCTTCAAGAGACCCAGTACTTC
abundance: .; v_gene: TRBV28; j_gene: TRBJ1-5; d_gene: .; CDR3aa: CASSPPVGFSNQPQHF; CDR3nt: TGTGCCAGCAGTCCGCCCGTCGGTTTTAGCAATCAGCCCCAGCATTTT
abundance: .; v_gene: TRBV19; j_gene: TRBJ1-5; d_gene: TRBD1; CDR3aa: CASSPAQGARQPQHF; CDR3nt: TGTGCCAGTAGTCCCGCACAGGGGGCGCGTCAGCCCCAGCATTTT
abundance: once; v_gene: TRBV5-1; j_gene: TRBJ2-3; d_gene: TRBD1; CDR3aa: CASRSLQGVGQLDTQYF; CDR3nt: TGCGCCAGCAGATCCCTACAGGGGGTCGGGCAATTAGATACGCAGTATTTT
abundance: .; v_gene: TRBV19; j_gene: TRBJ1-5; d_gene: TRBD1; CDR3aa: CASSASLGQGFNQPQHF; CDR3nt: TGTGCCAGTAGTGCCTCCTTGGGACAGGGGTTCAATCAGCCCCAGCATTTT
abundance: .; v_gene: TRBV7-6; j_gene: TRBJ1-1; d_gene: .; CDR3aa: CASSLISGKGTEAFF; CDR3nt: TGTGCCAGCAGCTTAATCTCAGGGAAGGGTACTGAAGCTTTCTTT
abundance: .; v_gene: TRBV28; j_gene: TRBJ1-6; d_gene: .; CDR3aa: CASRSRDGPIVSPLHF; CDR3nt: TGTGCCAGCAGATCGCGGGACGGCCCTATCGTTTCACCCCTCCACTTT
abundance: .; v_gene: TRBV4-2; j_gene: TRBJ1-3; d_gene: .; CDR3aa: CASSQDRRVPIPGNTIYF; CDR3nt: TGTGCCAGCAGCCAAGATAGACGGGTGCCCATTCCAGGAAACACCATATATTTT
abundance: .; v_gene: TRBV6-6; j_gene: TRBJ2-7; d_gene: .; CDR3aa: CASSPPSHEQYF; CDR3nt: TGTGCCAGCAGCCCCCCTAGCCACGAGCAGTACTTC
abundance: once; v_gene: TRBV11-2; j_gene: TRBJ2-1; d_gene: TRBD2; CDR3aa: CASSTLKRESYNEQFF; CDR3nt: TGTGCCAGCAGCACCCTAAAGCGGGAGTCCTACAATGAGCAGTTCTTC
abundance: .; v_gene: TRBV29-1; j_gene: TRBJ1-4; d_gene: .; CDR3aa: CSVEARGEKLFF; CDR3nt: TGCAGCGTTGAAGCGCGGGGTGAAAAACTGTTTTTT
abundance: .; v_gene: TRBV10-3; j_gene: TRBJ1-5; d_gene: .; CDR3aa: CAISDGKGSNQPQHF; CDR3nt: TGTGCCATCAGTGACGGGAAGGGTAGCAATCAGCCCCAGCATTTT
abundance: .; v_gene: TRBV4-2; j_gene: TRBJ2-1; d_gene: .; CDR3aa: CASSQLYWRTSYNEQFF; CDR3nt: TGTGCCAGCAGCCAACTGTATTGGAGGACCTCCTACAATGAGCAGTTCTTC
abundance: .; v_gene: TRBV19; j_gene: TRBJ1-5; d_gene: TRBD1; CDR3aa: CASSRIGGQGALTRPQHF; CDR3nt: TGTGCCAGTAGCCGGATAGGGGGACAGGGGGCTCTAACTAGGCCCCAGCATTTT
abundance: .; v_gene: TRBV24-1; j_gene: TRBJ2-5; d_gene: TRBD1; CDR3aa: CATGSGGAFGLARETQYF; CDR3nt: TGTGCCACCGGCTCAGGGGGCGCTTTTGGTTTGGCCCGAGAGACCCAGTACTTC